Below are 29 T cell receptor beta chains sequenced from a single sample in a study of blood T cell repertoires in COVID-19 (dated by TCRdb to about 2020). Library construction relied on the immunoSEQ multiplex PCR assay. In TCRdb, the immuneACCESS table is reduced to in-frame sequences with V and J assigned. These tables do not hold every clone; where another copy was compared, an unresolved V gene accounts for under half, and the others remain unexplained. Here the sample has 200,000 to 250,000 clones; about 86% occur a single time. The ten most abundant clones make up approximately 3% of the sample. The source material was PBMCs or T cells enriched from blood (not recorded which). The receptors were gathered from a woman aged 45-59 years in a cohort exposed to, infected with or recovered from COVID-19 (not recorded which).

The CDR3 DNA reads as TGCAGTGCTAGAGATTCCCTTGAAGCTTTCTTT. This gives the protein CSARDSLEAFF. The chain carries TRBV20-1 and TRBJ1-1, with D hard to call. CDR1 and CDR2 (germline): DFQATT, SNEGSKA (reference sequence). V shed 0 bases and J shed 7 bases, with 6 bases lying between them. The length of the CDR3 is 11 residues.

The chain uses TRBV7-2 and TRBJ2-5; D remains unclear. CDR3 length equals 13 residues. V lost 0 bases and J lost 6, with 8 bases in between. From germline, CDR1 is SGHTA and CDR2 FQGNSA. CDR3 coding DNA: TGTGCCAGCAGCTTAGCCCCCTCCCAGACCCAGTACTTC. This sequence encodes CASSLAPSQTQYF.

This clone turned up a few times. The CDR3 loop reads CSAIDRVVRNTIYF. Here the CDR3 DNA reads TGCAGTGCTATTGACAGGGTTGTTCGAAACACCATATATTTT. The V gene is TRBV20-1, the J gene TRBJ1-3; 7 bases are shared with TRBD1. The CDR3 has 14 amino acids. V was clipped by 4 bases and J by 5 bases; unmatched bases: 8. Germline lookup yields CDR1 DFQATT and CDR2 SNEGSKA (reference sequence).

The V call is TRBV4-1, the J call TRBJ1-3; D remains unclear. Germline values: CDR1 MGHRA, CDR2 YSYEKL. CDR3 length: 15 residues. Trimming cost V 3 bases and J 8 bases, with 17 bases left between them. The CDR3 region has the DNA TGCGCCAGCAGCCAGCCGATTGAGAGGGTTTACACCATATATTTT. Translated: CASSQPIERVYTIYF.

The J gene is TRBJ2-3, the V gene TRBV7-6; 11 positions agree with TRBD2. CDR1 is SGHVS, CDR2 FNYEAQ, per germline. There are 16 residues in the CDR3. V dropped 4 bases and J dropped 2; count of bases not matched to a gene: 5. CDR3 residues: CASSSWGLADTDTQYF. For the CDR3, the DNA is TGTGCCAGCAGCTCGTGGGGACTAGCGGACACAGATACGCAGTATTTT.

The chain uses TRBV3-1 (or the pseudogene TRBV3-2) and TRBJ1-2; 8 bases align to TRBD1. CDR1 LGHDT and CDR2 YNNKEL come from the germline V gene (reference sequence). The CDR3 is 13 residues long. J gave up 7 bases and V 3 bases, and 4 bases lay outside the gene matches. CDR3 in DNA: TGTGCCAGCAGCCAGCCAGGGGGCTTTGGCTACACCTTC. Translating gives CASSQPGGFGYTF.

V usage is TRBV9 and J usage is TRBJ2-1, with TRBD1 identical over 9 bases. The trim removed 6 bases at V and 7 bases at J, leaving 11 bases unmatched. The V gene's germline CDR1 is SGDLS and CDR2 YYNGEE. The CDR3 runs 15 residues. In DNA form, the CDR3 reads TGTGCCAGCAACCGAGGGACAGGGTTTTTAAATGAGCAGTTCTTC. Protein product: CASNRGTGFLNEQFF. Drawing the rest from reference TRBV9 and TRBJ2-1, the complete variable domain is DSGVTQTPKHLITATGQRVTLRCSPRSGDLSVYWYQQSLDQGLQFLIQYYNGEERAKGNILERFSAQQFPDLHSELNLSSLELGDSALYFCASNRGTGFLNEQFFGPGTRLTVL.

The chain uses TRBV15 and TRBJ2-3; 8 bases match TRBD2. The CDR3 is 16 residues long. The V gene's germline CDR1 is LNHNV and CDR2 YYDKDF (reference sequence). V shed 3 bases, J shed 4 bases, and the junction held 9 bases outside the gene matches. The CDR3 is CATSSGLAAFADTQYF. CDR3 DNA: TGTGCCACCAGCAGTGGACTAGCCGCATTCGCAGATACGCAGTATTTT.

This clone was picked up a small number of times. Its ends do not fully match the called genes, so a read error is possible. The chain combines TRBV7-7 with TRBJ1-4; 8 bases map to TRBD1. The germline CDR1 and CDR2 sequences are SSHAT and FNYEAQ (reference sequence). The CDR3 is 14 amino acids. CDR3 sequence (DNA): TGTGCTAGCAGCCCAGGGGGCAGTAATGAAAAACTGTTTTTT. Protein: CASSPGGSNEKLFF. Together with reference TRBV7-7 and TRBJ1-4, the CDR3 gives the full variable domain: GAGVSQSPRYKVTKRGQDVTLRCDPISSHATLYWYQQALGQGPEFLTYFNYEAQPDKSGLPSDRFSAERPEGSISTLTIQRTEQRDSAMYRCASSPGGSNEKLFFGSGTQLSVL.

The chain combines TRBV27 with TRBJ1-2; D unclear. With 6 bases removed from V and 8 bases from J, the gap between germline ends came to 13 bases. Germline assignment: CDR1 MNHEY and CDR2 SMNVEV (reference sequence). The CDR3 covers 12 residues. CDR3 in amino acids: CASRRASGGYTF. The CDR3 DNA reads as TGTGCCAGCAGAAGGGCGTCGGGAGGCTACACCTTC.

The chain recombines TRBV3-1 (or the pseudogene TRBV3-2) with TRBJ1-3; D gene ambiguous. Deletions cut 0 bases from V and 0 bases from J, with 6 bases between. CDR1 is LGHDT and CDR2 is YNNKEL in the germline V gene (reference sequence). There are 15 residues in the CDR3. This CDR3 is CASSQEHNSGNTIYF. The CDR3, as DNA: TGTGCCAGCAGCCAAGAACACAACTCTGGAAACACCATATATTTT.

The chain couples TRBV28 to TRBJ2-4; D unresolved. The germline gives CDR1 MDHEN, CDR2 SYDVKM. V was trimmed by 5 bases and J by 0 bases, leaving 14 bases between them. The CDR3 extends over 16 amino acids. This CDR3 reads CASSAPGSLAKNIQYF. The CDR3 DNA sequence: TGTGCCAGCAGTGCACCCGGGTCGCTAGCCAAAAACATTCAGTACTTC.

This CDR3 is CASSPVPDRGETGELFF. CDR3 bases: TGTGCCAGCAGCCCCGTCCCGGACAGGGGGGAGACCGGGGAGCTGTTTTTT. The chain couples TRBV9 to TRBJ2-2; 10 bases fit TRBD1. CDR1 and CDR2 (germline): SGDLS, YYNGEE. The trim removed 4 bases at V and 5 bases at J, leaving 11 bases unmatched. The CDR3 runs to 17 residues.

The chain has TRBV5-1 and TRBJ2-2; D might be TRBD1 (5 bases). Germline values: CDR1 SGHRS, CDR2 YFSETQ. V shed 4 bases and J shed 0 bases, with 7 bases lying between them. CDR3 length: 14 residues. CDR3 nucleotides: TGCGCCAGCAGCGGGGCCGCGAACACCGGGGAGCTGTTTTTT. Translating gives CASSGAANTGELFF.

This chain connects TRBV7-2 to TRBJ2-1; D is possibly TRBD2 (5 bases). Germline loops: CDR1 SGHTA, CDR2 FQGNSA. The CDR3 has 17 residues. V dropped 2 bases and J dropped 3 bases, with 17 bases sitting between them. In nucleotides, the CDR3 is TGTGCCAGCAGCTTACAAACCCGACTATTACGCTACAATGAGCAGTTCTTC. Translating it yields CASSLQTRLLRYNEQFF.

The chain's CDR3 is CASSWGPRDSYEQYF. The DNA of the CDR3 is TGTGCCAGCAGCTGGGGGCCCAGGGATTCCTACGAGCAGTACTTC. V is TRBV5-5 and J is TRBJ2-7, with a weak D call TRBD1 (6 bases). Germline V gene lookup returns CDR1 SGHKS and CDR2 YYEKEE (reference sequence). V lost 3 bases and J 1 base, leaving 14 bases between the germline ends. CDR3 size: 15 residues.

The rearrangement links TRBV4-2 to TRBJ2-1; 7 bases match TRBD2. There are 17 residues in the CDR3. V shed 0 bases, J shed 0 bases, and the junction held 5 bases outside the gene matches. Germline V lookup: CDR1 LGHNA, CDR2 YNFKEQ. The DNA of the CDR3 is TGTGCCAGCAGCCAAGATTGGCGGGGGAGCTCCTACAATGAGCAGTTCTTC. Translation gives CASSQDWRGSSYNEQFF.

The J gene is TRBJ2-5, the V gene TRBV10-3, with D perhaps TRBD2 (6 bases). Germline loops: CDR1 ENHRY, CDR2 SYGVKD. V was cut by 5 bases and J by 3 bases, with 13 bases left in between. CDR3 size: 14 residues. The CDR3 nucleotides are TGTGCCATCAGTAGGGGACTGCCTGAAGAGACCCAGTACTTC. This encodes CAISRGLPEETQYF.

As to this clone: Other DNA sequences in this specimen translate into the identical CDR3. The J gene is TRBJ2-5, the V gene TRBV7-2; 7 positions match TRBD2. Germline trimming cut 0 bases from V and 5 bases from J; bases unmatched to any gene: 0. CDR3 length: 13 residues. Per the germline V gene, CDR1 is SGHTA and CDR2 is FQGNSA. The CDR3 sequence: CASSLAGGETQYF. In DNA form, the CDR3 reads TGTGCCAGCAGCTTAGCCGGGGGGGAGACCCAGTACTTC.

V and J are TRBV29-1 and TRBJ2-5; TRBD2 aligns across 9 bases. The V and J ends lost 1 base and 9 bases, in that order; junction bases with no gene match: 6. This CDR3 contains 13 residues. The germline V gene has CDR1 SQVTM and CDR2 ANQGSEA. The CDR3, as DNA: TGCAGCGTTGAAGGGGTAGCGGGGGTTGCCCAGTACTTC. It encodes CSVEGVAGVAQYF.

This chain connects TRBV28 to TRBJ2-7; TRBD2 aligns across 7 bases. This CDR3 is built from 15 residues. The J segment lost 2 bases and the V segment lost 6 bases, leaving 10 bases of the junction unmatched. The germline V gene encodes CDR1 MDHEN and CDR2 SYDVKM. CDR3 in DNA: TGTGCCAGCAGGGGTGGGGCTAGCGGACCCTACGAGCAGTACTTC. As protein: CASRGGASGPYEQYF.

This clone was recorded once. This chain links TRBV3-1 (or the pseudogene TRBV3-2) with TRBJ1-2; a possible D gene is TRBD1 (5 bases). The CDR3 covers 13 residues. Germline V lookup: CDR1 LGHDT, CDR2 YNNKEL (reference sequence). The germline V and J ends were trimmed by 2 bases and 8 bases, with 12 bases remaining between them. This chain's CDR3 is CASSQNPTAGYTF. In DNA, the CDR3 is TGTGCCAGCAGCCAAAACCCGACAGCGGGCTACACCTTC.

The V and J genes are TRBV11-1 and TRBJ1-2, with TRBD1 matching 8 bases. Germline CDR1 and CDR2: SGHAT and FQDESV (reference sequence). This CDR3 contains 15 residues. V lost 5 bases to trimming and J lost 2 bases; unmatched junction nucleotides: 7. The CDR3 sequence is CASSHGGQGNYGYTF. CDR3 nucleotides: TGTGCCAGCAGCCACGGAGGACAGGGAAACTATGGCTACACCTTC.

The chain carries TRBV27 and TRBJ2-2; 9 bases align to TRBD1. V lost 5 bases, J lost 4 bases, and 8 bases stayed unmatched. Germline CDR1 MNHEY, CDR2 SMNVEV (reference sequence). The CDR3 extends over 16 amino acids. The DNA for the CDR3 is TGTGCCAGCAGTCCGATCCTGACAGGGGGCACCGGGGAGCTGTTTTTT. It translates to CASSPILTGGTGELFF.

V and J are TRBV5-1 and TRBJ2-7; TRBD1 agrees at 7 bases. The CDR3 contains 13 residues. Looked up from germline, CDR1 is SGHRS and CDR2 is YFSETQ. The V gene end was trimmed by 0 bases and the J gene end by 6 bases; junction bases not matched to a gene: 3. CDR3 in DNA: TGCGCCAGCAGCTTGGACCACAGGGGCGAGCAGTACTTC. This encodes CASSLDHRGEQYF.

The chain couples TRBV7-8 to TRBJ1-3, with D perhaps TRBD1 (5 bases). Between the trimmed V and J ends, which lost 4 bases and 4 bases, there was a span of 20 bases. CDR3 length: 17 residues. Germline CDR1 SGHVS, CDR2 FQNEAQ. The CDR3, as DNA: TGTGCCAGCAGCTCCCCACCGGGGGGTTCTTGGGGAAACACCATATATTTT. Protein sequence: CASSSPPGGSWGNTIYF.

The chain employs TRBV4-3 and TRBJ2-3; 7 nucleotides align to TRBD2. The V gene end was trimmed by 2 bases and the J gene end by 2 bases; junction bases not matched to a gene: 4. In germline, CDR1 is LGHNA, CDR2 YSLEER. The CDR3 contains 15 residues. In DNA form, the CDR3 reads TGCGCCAGCAGCCAACAAGCGGGGTTCACAGATACGCAGTATTTT. It translates to CASSQQAGFTDTQYF.

The V call is TRBV12-3 or TRBV12-4, the J call TRBJ1-1; D may be TRBD1 (6 bases). This CDR3 is 13 amino acids long. Trimming removed 6 bases from V and 5 bases from J, with 13 bases in between. The CDR3 coding sequence is TGTGCCAGCAGATCTTTAGGGGGTACTGAAGCTTTCTTT. It translates to CASRSLGGTEAFF.

This chain connects TRBV5-1 to TRBJ1-1, with TRBD1 matching 8 bases. Germline trimming cut 2 bases from V and 1 base from J; bases unmatched to any gene: 4. CDR3 length: 15 amino acids. Germline V CDR1 and CDR2: SGHRS, YFSETQ. Here the CDR3 reads CASSFGTGENTEAFF. Written as DNA, the CDR3 is TGCGCCAGCAGCTTCGGGACAGGAGAGAACACTGAAGCTTTCTTT.